This T cell receptor beta chain was recovered during a study of glioma-infiltrating T cells after dendritic cell vaccination (dated by TCRdb to 2015 to 2016). For the wider study: A cohort of roughly 15 glioblastoma patients from Phase I and II dendritic cell vaccination trials was included, of whom 9 were newly diagnosed and 6 had recurrent disease. Between about 2003 and 2012, patients were given autologous tumor lysate-pulsed dendritic cell vaccination. The vaccine was prepared from monocyte-derived dendritic cells that were cultured for 6 to 7 days with IL-4 and GM-CSF and then pulsed overnight with autologous tumor lysate. Each patient was given three intradermal dendritic cell vaccine injections, spaced two weeks apart, in the arm below the axilla. In glioblastoma patients vaccinated with dendritic cells, deep sequencing of TCR beta CDR3 regions served to measure the amount of tumor-infiltrating lymphocytes and to compare repertoires between tumor and blood. Survival after dendritic cell vaccination was correlated with TCR sequencing metrics, such as TIL content and the overlap between tumor and blood repertoires.

The immunoSEQ assay amplified TCRB CDR3 regions from around 2.1 micrograms of genomic DNA, or from all available DNA when less than that amount was available. Multiplex PCR used 60 forward primers for TCR V beta segments and 13 reverse primers for J beta segments. To estimate reads per starting template, synthetic control templates were spiked into each sample at limiting dilution. The Illumina HiSeq System generated sequencing reads of 87 bp. The authors processed their data as follows. PCR and sequencing errors were removed by a nearest neighbor algorithm that merged closely related sequences. TCR overlap was measured as the percentage of unique tumor TCR beta sequences also present in the same patient's peripheral blood. The clones in this table, taken by TCRdb from immuneACCESS, are in-frame only. Not every clone is retained; where verified, under half of the shortfall comes from an unresolved V gene, and the cause of the rest is unknown. V, J and clone size reflect that table, while D and trimming were determined from the DNA. Here the sample has around 96,000 clones; approximately 81% occur a single time. 6% of the sample belongs to the ten largest clones.

The junction shows trimming of 2 bases on V and 0 bases on J, plus 11 bases between the germline ends. As encoded in the germline V gene, CDR1 is SGHTA while CDR2 is FQGNSA. The CDR3 starts with the cysteine, ends with the phenylalanine, and has 16 residues. Only CDR3 DNA is held: 48 bases, read in frame from base 1. Of note for this clone: Its cognate antigen has yet to be identified. No clone much larger than this one lies a single base away; base qualities are absent.

Results and caveats for the whole study, not just this receptor: The cohort was small and heterogeneous, with few patients having full blood and tumor sets and even fewer initial-recurrent tumor pairs. TCR clonality showed no direct relationship with survival, which suggests that a diverse polyclonal response may be important. The response model built on TCR overlap across three groups was characterized as speculative, with prospective validation still needed. After dendritic cell vaccination, a higher estimated pretreatment TIL content predicted longer time to progression and overall survival.

To be selected, patients needed enough residual fresh-frozen tumor tissue and more than two years of available survival data. Although molecular status otherwise differed among the glioblastoma patients, no patient had an isocitrate dehydrogenase mutation. PBMC were collected before vaccination, two weeks after the third vaccination, and at tumor progression if progression occurred. The Qiagen DNeasy Blood extraction Kit was used to extract genomic DNA. The rearrangement joined TRBV7-2 to TRBJ2-1; the D gene cannot be named for sure. Sample: blood, taken before dendritic cell vaccination. This receptor was taken from a human donor with glioblastoma. The nucleotide sequence is given as TGTGCCAGCAGCTTACGATCACGCAGCTCCTACAATGAGCAGTTCTTC. This sequence encodes CASSLRSRSSYNEQFF.